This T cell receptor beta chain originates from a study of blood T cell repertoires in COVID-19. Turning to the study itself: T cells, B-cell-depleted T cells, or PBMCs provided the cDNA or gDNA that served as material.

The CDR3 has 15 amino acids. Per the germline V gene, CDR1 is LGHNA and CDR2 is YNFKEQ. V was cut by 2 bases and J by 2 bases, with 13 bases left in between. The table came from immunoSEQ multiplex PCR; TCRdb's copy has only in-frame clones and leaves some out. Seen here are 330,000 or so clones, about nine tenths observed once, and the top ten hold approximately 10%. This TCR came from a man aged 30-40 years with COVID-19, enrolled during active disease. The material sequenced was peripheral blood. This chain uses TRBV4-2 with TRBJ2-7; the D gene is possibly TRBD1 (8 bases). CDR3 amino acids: CASSQTGGVTYEQYF. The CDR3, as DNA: TGTGCCAGCAGCCAAACAGGGGGGGTAACCTACGAGCAGTACTTC.